Listed below are T cell receptor beta chains from one sample, sequenced in a study of shared clonotypes between healthy human individuals. The protocol was immunoSEQ multiplex PCR, while the TCRdb copy is restricted to in-frame clones and leaves out a portion. The table includes 2,500,000 or so clones, over 85% detected once. Source material: naive CD4+ T cells from PBMCs. All receptors come from a man in his late teens or twenties in good health. Some clones in this sample may be carry-over from other donors' samples. Each CDR3 is given with its conserved first and last residue. Clone size is shown for a subset of rows, as once, few, many or a class of expanded clone.

abundance,v_gene,CDR3aa
NA,TRBV6-4,CASSASITLWTGRFSGNTIYF
NA,TRBV27,CASGLKRYGYTF
NA,TRBV6-1,CASSPRPGQAFEAFF
NA,TRBV18,CASSPSIVMSGSTDTQYF
NA,TRBV11-3,CASSHQGAAEQYF
NA,TRBV28,CASSRPGQVDEQFF
NA,TRBV7-2,CASSFLGETQYF
NA,TRBV18,CASSPMSAGVMNTEAFF
once,TRBV10-3,CAISPGLAGGPTDTQYF
NA,TRBV10-1,CASRWTAYGNTIYF
NA,TRBV28,CASSSHGAKTYEQYF
NA,TRBV5-1,CASSLRRGRITDTQYF
NA,TRBV5-6,CASEGQGLRNEQFF
NA,TRBV28,CASSLGGATDTQYF
NA,TRBV7-6,CASSPGGSNANNQPQHF